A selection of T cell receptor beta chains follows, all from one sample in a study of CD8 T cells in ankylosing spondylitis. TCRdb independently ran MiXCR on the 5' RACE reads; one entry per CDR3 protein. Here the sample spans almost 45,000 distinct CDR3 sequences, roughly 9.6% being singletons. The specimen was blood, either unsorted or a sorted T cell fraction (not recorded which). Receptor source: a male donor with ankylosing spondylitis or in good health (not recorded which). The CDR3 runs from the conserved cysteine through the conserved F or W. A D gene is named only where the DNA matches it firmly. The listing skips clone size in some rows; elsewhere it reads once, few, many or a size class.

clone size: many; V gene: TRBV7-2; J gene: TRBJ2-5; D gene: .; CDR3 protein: CASSRQTGSQETQYF; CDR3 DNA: TGTGCCAGCAGCAGACAAACAGGGAGCCAAGAGACCCAGTACTTC
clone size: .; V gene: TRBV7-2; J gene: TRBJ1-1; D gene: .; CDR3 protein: CASSFDGGGRTEAFF; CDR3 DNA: TGTGCCAGCAGCTTCGATGGGGGTGGACGCACTGAAGCTTTCTTT
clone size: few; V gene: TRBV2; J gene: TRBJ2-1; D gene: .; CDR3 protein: CASIGGSSYNEQFF; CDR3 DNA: TGTGCCAGCATAGGGGGGAGCTCCTACAATGAGCAGTTCTTC
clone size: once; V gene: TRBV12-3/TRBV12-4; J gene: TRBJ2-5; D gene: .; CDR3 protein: CASTTLSSGQTQYF; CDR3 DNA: TGTGCCAGCACCACGCTAAGCTCGGGCCAGACCCAGTACTTC
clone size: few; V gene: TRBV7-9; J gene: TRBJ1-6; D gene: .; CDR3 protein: CASSLGTGSTLHF; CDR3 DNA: TGTGCCAGCAGCTTAGGGACGGGATCAACCCTCCACTTT
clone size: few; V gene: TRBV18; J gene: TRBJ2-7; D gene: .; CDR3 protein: CASSPWADPYEQYF; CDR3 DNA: TGTGCCAGCTCACCCTGGGCGGACCCCTACGAGCAGTACTTC
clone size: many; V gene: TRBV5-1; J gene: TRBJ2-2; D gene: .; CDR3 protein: CASSLPPVNTGELFF; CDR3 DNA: TGCGCCAGCAGCCTCCCTCCTGTGAACACCGGGGAGCTGTTTTTT
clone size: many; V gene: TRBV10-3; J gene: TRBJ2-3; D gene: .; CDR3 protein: CAISVDSTDTQYF; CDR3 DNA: TGTGCCATCAGTGTTGACAGCACAGATACGCAGTATTTT
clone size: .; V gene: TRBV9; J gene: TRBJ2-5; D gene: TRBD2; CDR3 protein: CASSLGASGGYQETQYF; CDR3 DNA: TGTGCCAGCAGCCTAGGTGCGAGCGGGGGCTACCAAGAGACCCAGTACTTC
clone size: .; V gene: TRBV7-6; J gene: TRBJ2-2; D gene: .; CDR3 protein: CASSREVSWTGELFF; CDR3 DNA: TGTGCCAGCAGCCGAGAAGTCAGCTGGACCGGGGAGCTGTTTTTT
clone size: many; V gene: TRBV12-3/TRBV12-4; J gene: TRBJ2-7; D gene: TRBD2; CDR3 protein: CASSKLAGGEQYF; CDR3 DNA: TGTGCCAGCAGCAAACTAGCGGGGGGTGAGCAGTACTTC
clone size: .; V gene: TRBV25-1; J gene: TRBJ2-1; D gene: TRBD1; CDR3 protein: CASSRQGLGEQFF; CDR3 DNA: TGTGCCAGCAGTCGACAGGGGTTGGGTGAGCAGTTCTTC
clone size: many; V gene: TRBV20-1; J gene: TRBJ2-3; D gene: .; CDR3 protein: CSARAHLPVGGPPDTQYF; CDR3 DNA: TGCAGTGCTAGAGCTCACCTGCCCGTAGGGGGGCCACCGGATACGCAGTATTTT
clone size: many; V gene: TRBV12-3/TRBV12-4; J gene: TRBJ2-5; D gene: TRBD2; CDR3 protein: CASGGVRETQYF; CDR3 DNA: TGTGCCAGCGGGGGGGTTAGAGAGACCCAGTACTTC
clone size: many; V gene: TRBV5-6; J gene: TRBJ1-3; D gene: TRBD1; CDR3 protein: CASSLRGRDGNTIYF; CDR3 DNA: TGTGCCAGCAGCTTAAGGGGGCGCGATGGAAACACCATATATTTT
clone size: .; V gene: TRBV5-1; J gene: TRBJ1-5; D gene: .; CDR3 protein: CASSLVPGQGQPQHF; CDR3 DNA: TGCGCCAGCAGCTTGGTCCCAGGTCAGGGGCAGCCCCAGCATTTT
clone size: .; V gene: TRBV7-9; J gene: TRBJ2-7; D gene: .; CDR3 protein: CASSLDQGYHEQYF; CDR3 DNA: TGTGCCAGCAGCTTAGATCAAGGGTACCACGAGCAGTACTTC
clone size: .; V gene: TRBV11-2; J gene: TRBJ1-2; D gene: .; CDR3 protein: CASSLGGFGLLEGYTF; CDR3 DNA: TGTGCCAGCAGCCTTGGGGGTTTTGGACTTCTGGAAGGCTACACCTTC
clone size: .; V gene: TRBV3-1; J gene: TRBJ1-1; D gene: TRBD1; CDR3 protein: CASSPMTGGTEAFF; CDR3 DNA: TGTGCCAGCAGCCCGATGACAGGGGGCACTGAAGCTTTCTTT
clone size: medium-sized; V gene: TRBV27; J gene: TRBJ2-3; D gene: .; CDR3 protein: CASSSPGEPTDTQYF; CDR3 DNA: TGTGCCAGCAGTTCTCCAGGGGAACCCACAGATACGCAGTATTTT
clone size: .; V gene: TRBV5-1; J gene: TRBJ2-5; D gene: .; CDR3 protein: CASSSGLGYQETQYF; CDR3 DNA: TGCGCCAGCAGCTCGGGACTGGGGTACCAAGAGACCCAGTACTTC
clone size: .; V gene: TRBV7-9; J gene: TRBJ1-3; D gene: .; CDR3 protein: CAGSRDRDTIYF; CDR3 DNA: TGTGCTGGGAGCCGGGATCGGGACACCATATATTTT
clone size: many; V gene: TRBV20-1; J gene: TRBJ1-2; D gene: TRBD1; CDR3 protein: CSATLTDRGFGYTF; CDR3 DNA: TGCAGTGCTACCCTCACGGACAGGGGCTTTGGCTACACCTTC
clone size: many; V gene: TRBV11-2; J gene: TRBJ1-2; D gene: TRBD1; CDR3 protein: CASSSDRGGGYTF; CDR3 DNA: TGTGCCAGCAGCTCCGACAGGGGTGGCGGCTACACCTTC
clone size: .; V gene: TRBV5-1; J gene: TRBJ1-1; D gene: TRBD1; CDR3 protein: CASSWGDRGNTEAFF; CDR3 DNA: TGCGCCAGCAGCTGGGGGGACAGGGGGAACACTGAAGCTTTCTTT
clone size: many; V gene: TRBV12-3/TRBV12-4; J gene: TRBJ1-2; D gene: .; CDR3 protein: CASSPSRGYGYTF; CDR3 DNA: TGTGCCAGCAGTCCAAGCCGGGGGTATGGCTACACCTTC
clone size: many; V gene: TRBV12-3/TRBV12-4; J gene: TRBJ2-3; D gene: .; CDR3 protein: CASSFGVPDTQYF; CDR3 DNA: TGTGCCAGCAGTTTTGGAGTTCCGGATACGCAGTATTTT
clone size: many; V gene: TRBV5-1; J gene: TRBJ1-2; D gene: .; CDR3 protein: CASSAIQGSYGYTF; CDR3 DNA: TGCGCCAGCAGCGCGATCCAGGGTTCCTATGGCTACACCTTC
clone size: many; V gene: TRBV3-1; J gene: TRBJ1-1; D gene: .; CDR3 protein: CASSQGWTNTEAFF; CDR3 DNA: TGTGCCAGCAGCCAAGGATGGACGAACACTGAAGCTTTCTTT
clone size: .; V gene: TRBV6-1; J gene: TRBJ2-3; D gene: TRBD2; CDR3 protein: CASSGTSGGPDTQYF; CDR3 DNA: TGTGCCAGCAGTGGGACTAGCGGGGGGCCAGATACGCAGTATTTT
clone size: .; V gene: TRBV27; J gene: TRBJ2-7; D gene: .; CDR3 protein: CASSSLGSIRYEQYF; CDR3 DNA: TGTGCCAGCAGTTCTCTAGGCTCCATCCGGTACGAGCAGTACTTC
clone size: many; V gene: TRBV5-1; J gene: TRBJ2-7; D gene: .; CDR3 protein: CASKGGGYEQYF; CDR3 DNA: TGCGCCAGCAAAGGGGGTGGCTACGAGCAGTACTTC
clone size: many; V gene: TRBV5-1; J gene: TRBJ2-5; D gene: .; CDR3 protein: CASSPQGIREETQYF; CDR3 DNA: TGCGCCAGCAGCCCGCAGGGTATCAGAGAAGAGACCCAGTACTTC
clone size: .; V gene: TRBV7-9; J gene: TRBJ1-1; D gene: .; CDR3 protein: CASSLTGGYAEAFF; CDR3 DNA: TGTGCCAGCAGTTTGACCGGGGGGTACGCTGAAGCTTTCTTT
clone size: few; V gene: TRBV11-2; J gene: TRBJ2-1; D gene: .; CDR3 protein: CASSARYNEQFF; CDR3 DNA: TGTGCCAGCAGCGCACGTTACAATGAGCAGTTCTTC
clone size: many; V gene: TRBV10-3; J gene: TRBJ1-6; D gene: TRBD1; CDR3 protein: CAISEGQGDSPLHF; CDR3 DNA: TGTGCCATCAGTGAGGGACAGGGAGATTCACCCCTCCACTTT
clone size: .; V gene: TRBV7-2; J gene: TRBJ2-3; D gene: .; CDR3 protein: CASSFFGHNPDTQYF; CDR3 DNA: TGTGCCAGCAGCTTCTTTGGACACAACCCCGATACGCAGTATTTT
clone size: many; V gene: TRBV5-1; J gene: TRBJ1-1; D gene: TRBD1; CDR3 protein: CASSPGTGGVHTEAFF; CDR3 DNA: TGCGCCAGCAGCCCTGGGACAGGGGGCGTCCACACTGAAGCTTTCTTT
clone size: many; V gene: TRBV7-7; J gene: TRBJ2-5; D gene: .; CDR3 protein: CASSPRDPGTQETQYF; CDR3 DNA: TGTGCCAGCAGCCCCCGGGACCCGGGCACCCAAGAGACCCAGTACTTC